This T cell receptor (beta chain) was found in a study of beta chain features in type 1 diabetes. Study-level findings and limits: TCRB CDR3s were moderately but significantly shorter in Type 1 diabetes patients in all four CD4+ subsets.

cDNA synthesis used the whole RNA isolate, giving expressed TCRB sequences. Profiled with immunoSEQ multiplex PCR; TCRdb holds only in-frame clones, not every one. Of roughly 730,000 clones in the sample, around 15% are singletons; the top ten hold roughly 0.022%. About this clone itself: Its specificity is not known.

Germline values: CDR1 ENHRY, CDR2 SYGVKD. The CDR3 runs 15 residues. The ends lost 6 bases at V and 6 bases at J; junction bases unmatched: 9. The TCR originated in a man aged 18 to 30 with type 1 diabetes. The sequenced sample consisted of naive CD4+ T cells from blood. The chain carries TRBV10-3 and TRBJ2-3, with 10 bases identical to TRBD1. Written as DNA, the CDR3 is TGTGCCATCAGAGCCGGGACAGGGGTGCAGGATACGCAGTATTTT. It yields the protein CAIRAGTGVQDTQYF.